This TCR beta chain was found in a study of T-cell memory formation after mild COVID-19. Whole-study context: TCR clusters mostly belonged to single donors.

The CDR3 loop spans 17 amino acids. Germline V gives CDR1 SGHTA, CDR2 FQGTGA. V lost 6 bases, J lost 2 bases, and 8 bases stayed unmatched. Via MiXCR, TCRdb re-called the 5' RACE reads, giving one row per CDR3 protein. The sample has 200,000 to 300,000 distinct CDR3 sequences, 15% to 20% seen once. The TCR sequence derives from a man younger than 35 who had mild COVID-19 (a few samples of this study predate the infection). Cell type and time point are not known. Input material: PBMCs or a T cell subset sorted from them (not recorded which). This sequence joins TRBV7-3 and TRBJ2-5; the match to TRBD2 covers 14 bases. In DNA form, the CDR3 reads TGTGCCAGCAGTTCCGGACTAGCGGGGGGCGCTCAAGAGACCCAGTACTTC. This encodes CASSSGLAGGAQETQYF.